This T cell receptor (beta chain) stems from a study of T-cell memory formation after mild COVID-19. Study information: Largely, the TCR clusters proved donor specific.

TCRdb processed the 5' RACE reads anew with MiXCR; each CDR3 protein has one entry. Of a few hundred thousand distinct CDR3 sequences in the sample, around 19% are singletons; the top ten hold 20% to 25%. This CDR3 is 14 amino acids long. V lost 3 bases to trimming and J lost 5 bases, with 12 bases between them. Germline V lookup: CDR1 MNHNS, CDR2 SASEGT. The receptor's source is a young man who had mild COVID-19 (a few samples of this study predate the infection). Cell type and time point are not known. The sample was PBMCs or a T cell subset sorted from them (not recorded which). V and J are TRBV6-1 and TRBJ2-3; no reliable D call. For the CDR3, the DNA is TGTGCCAGCAGTGACCGTACCTCGAGAGATACGCAGTATTTT. It specifies CASSDRTSRDTQYF.